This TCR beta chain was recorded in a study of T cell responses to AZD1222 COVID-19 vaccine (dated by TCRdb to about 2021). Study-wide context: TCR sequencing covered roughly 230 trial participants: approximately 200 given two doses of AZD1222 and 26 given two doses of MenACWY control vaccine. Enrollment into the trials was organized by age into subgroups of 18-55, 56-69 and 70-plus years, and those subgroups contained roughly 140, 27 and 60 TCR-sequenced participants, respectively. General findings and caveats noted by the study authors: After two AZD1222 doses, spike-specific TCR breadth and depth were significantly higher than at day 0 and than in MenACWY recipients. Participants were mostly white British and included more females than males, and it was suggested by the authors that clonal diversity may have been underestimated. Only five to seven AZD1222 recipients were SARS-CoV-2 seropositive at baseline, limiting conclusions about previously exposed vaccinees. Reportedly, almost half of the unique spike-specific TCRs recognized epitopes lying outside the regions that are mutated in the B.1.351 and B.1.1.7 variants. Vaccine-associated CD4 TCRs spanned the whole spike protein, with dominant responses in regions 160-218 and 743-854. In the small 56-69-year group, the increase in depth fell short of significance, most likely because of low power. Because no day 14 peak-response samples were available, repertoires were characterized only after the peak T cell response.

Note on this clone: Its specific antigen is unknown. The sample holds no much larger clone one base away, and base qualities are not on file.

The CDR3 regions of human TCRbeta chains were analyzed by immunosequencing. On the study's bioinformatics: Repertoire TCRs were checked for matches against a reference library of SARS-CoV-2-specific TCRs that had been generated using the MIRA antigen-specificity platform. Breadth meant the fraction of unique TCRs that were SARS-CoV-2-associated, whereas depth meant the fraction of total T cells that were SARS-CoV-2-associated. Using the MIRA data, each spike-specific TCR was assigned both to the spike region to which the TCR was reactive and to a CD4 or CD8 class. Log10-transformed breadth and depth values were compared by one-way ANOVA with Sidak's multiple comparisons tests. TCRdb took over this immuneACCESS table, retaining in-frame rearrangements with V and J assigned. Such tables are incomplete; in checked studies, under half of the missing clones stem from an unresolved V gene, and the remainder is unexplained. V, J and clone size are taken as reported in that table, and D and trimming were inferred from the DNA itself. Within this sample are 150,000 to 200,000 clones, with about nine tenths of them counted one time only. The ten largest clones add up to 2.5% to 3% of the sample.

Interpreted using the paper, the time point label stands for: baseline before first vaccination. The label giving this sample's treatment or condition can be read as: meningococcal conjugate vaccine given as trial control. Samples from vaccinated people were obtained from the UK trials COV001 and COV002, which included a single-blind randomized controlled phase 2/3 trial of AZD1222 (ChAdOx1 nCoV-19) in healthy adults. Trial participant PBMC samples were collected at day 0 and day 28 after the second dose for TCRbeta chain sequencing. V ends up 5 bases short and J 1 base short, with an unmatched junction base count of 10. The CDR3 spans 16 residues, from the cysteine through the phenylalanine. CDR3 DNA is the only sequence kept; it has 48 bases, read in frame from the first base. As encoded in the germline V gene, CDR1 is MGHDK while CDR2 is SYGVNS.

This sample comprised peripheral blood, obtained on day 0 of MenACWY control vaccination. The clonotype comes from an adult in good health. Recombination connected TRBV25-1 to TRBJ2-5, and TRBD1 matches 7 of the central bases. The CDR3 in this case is CASSQQTGMGQETQYF. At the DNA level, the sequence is TGTGCCAGCAGTCAGCAGACAGGGATGGGCCAAGAGACCCAGTACTTC.